The clone carrying this T cell receptor beta chain was detected ten times or more. Its antigen is as yet unknown. Between the trimmed V and J ends, which lost 0 bases and 6 bases, there was a span of 9 bases. CDR3 size: 13 residues. In germline, CDR1 is SNHLY, CDR2 FYNNEI. The data are from a study of identical twins. Findings of the study overall: Twin-shared out-of-frame alpha sequences were enriched for low generation probability. Insertion counts were lower in abundant cord blood beta clonotypes, a trend that memory repertoires did not show.

Template switching, a step in the protocol, added a universal primer site, and cDNA carried unique molecular identifiers. From the 5' RACE reads, TCRdb called clonotypes with MiXCR, one entry per CDR3 protein. The sample includes nearly 250,000 distinct CDR3 sequences, 7% seen only once; the top ten take approximately 3.6%. The same specimen was also included in a second study, on yellow fever vaccine responses in identical twins. Per that paper: The T cell response to vaccination in identical twins was reportedly partly convergent and partly personalized.

The gene calls are TRBV2 and TRBJ2-7; D uncertain. Sequencing was carried out using memory (CD45RO+) T cells sorted from blood. The TCR was taken from a woman aged 18 to 35 in good health. CDR3 amino acids: CASSEAPSGEQYF. CDR3 coding DNA: TGTGCCAGCAGTGAAGCCCCCTCGGGCGAGCAGTACTTC.